The rows below give T cell receptor beta chains drawn from one sample of a study of radiotherapy plus CTLA-4 blockade in lung cancer. TCRdb's table, derived via immunoSEQ multiplex PCR, lists solely in-frame clones and lacks some. The sample includes 86,000 or so clones, under 80% of them seen just once. This specimen was peripheral blood, taken from a patient treated with radiotherapy plus ipilimumab. The receptors shown here come from a human donor with non-small cell lung cancer who had a partial response to radiotherapy plus ipilimumab. Some clones in this sample may be carry-over from other donors' samples. CDR3s include the opening cysteine and the closing phenylalanine or tryptophan. The D gene is left open where the match is weak. The size entry is marked missing in some rows and otherwise reads once, few, many or a size class.

>.|TRBV18|TRBJ2-5|few
CASSGGAEETQYF
TGTGCCAGCTCAGGGGGGGCCGAAGAGACCCAGTACTTC
>TRBD1|TRBV29-1|TRBJ2-1|.
CSVETGVNEQFF
TGTAGCGTTGAGACAGGGGTCAATGAGCAGTTCTTC
>TRBD2|TRBV7-9|TRBJ2-7|.
CASSWGGRAPYEQYF
TGTGCCAGCAGCTGGGGCGGGAGGGCCCCCTACGAGCAGTACTTC
>.|TRBV18|TRBJ1-5|.
CASSFQATGKGQPQHF
TGTGCCAGCTCATTCCAAGCAACAGGGAAAGGTCAGCCCCAGCATTTT
>.|TRBV18|TRBJ1-4|.
CASSQRDIQSGEKLFF
TGTGCCAGCTCACAACGGGACATTCAAAGTGGAGAAAAACTGTTTTTT
>.|TRBV18|TRBJ1-1|.
CASSPGASNTEAFF
TGTGCCAGCTCACCGGGGGCATCGAACACTGAAGCTTTCTTT
>.|TRBV7-6|TRBJ1-1|.
CASSIQGNTEAFF
TGTGCCAGCAGCATACAGGGGAACACTGAAGCTTTCTTT
>TRBD2|TRBV19|TRBJ2-7|few
CASSLSSGSISYEQYF
TGTGCCAGTAGTTTGTCTAGCGGGAGTATCAGCTACGAGCAGTACTTC
>TRBD2|TRBV6-1|TRBJ2-7|.
CASSSGGSRTYEQYF
TGTGCCAGCAGTTCGGGCGGGAGTAGGACCTACGAGCAGTACTTC
>.|TRBV15|TRBJ1-2|.
CATSTYNYGYTF
TGTGCCACCAGCACCTATAACTATGGCTACACCTTC
>TRBD1|TRBV4-3|TRBJ1-1|few
CASSQGQGNTEAFF
TGCGCCAGCAGCCAAGGACAGGGGAACACTGAAGCTTTCTTT
>.|TRBV9|TRBJ2-3|.
CASSTSNSIDTQYF
TGTGCCAGCAGCACATCAAATAGCATAGATACGCAGTATTTT
>.|TRBV6-5|TRBJ1-4|.
CASRGRTNEKLFF
TGTGCCAGCAGGGGCAGAACTAATGAAAAACTGTTTTTT
>.|TRBV28|TRBJ2-7|.
CASSFVGPEHEQYF
TGTGCCAGCAGTTTTGTTGGGCCAGAGCACGAGCAGTACTTC
>.|TRBV10-1|TRBJ2-3|.
CASSRGAATDTQYF
TGCGCCAGCAGTCGGGGGGCCGCGACAGATACGCAGTATTTT
>.|TRBV6-1|TRBJ1-1|.
CASSDRLENTEAFF
TGTGCCAGCAGTGACAGGTTAGAGAACACTGAAGCTTTCTTT
>.|TRBV7-9|TRBJ2-7|few
CASSLGGYSDEQYF
TGTGCCAGCAGCTTAGGGGGTTATAGCGACGAGCAGTACTTC
>.|TRBV9|TRBJ2-5|few
CASSTTGSGETQYF
TGTGCCAGCAGCACTACAGGGAGTGGGGAGACCCAGTACTTC
>.|TRBV11-2|TRBJ1-2|.
CASRFNRDYGYTF
TGTGCCAGCAGATTTAACCGGGACTATGGCTACACCTTC
>.|TRBV27|TRBJ1-5|few
CASSLFGGGQPQHF
TGTGCCAGCAGTTTATTCGGGGGAGGTCAGCCCCAGCATTTT
>.|TRBV29-1|TRBJ2-1|.
CSVAGLQGKYNEQFF
TGCAGCGTTGCGGGGCTCCAGGGGAAGTACAATGAGCAGTTCTTC
>TRBD1|TRBV7-2|TRBJ1-3|once
CASSQTGTELITGNTIYF
TGTGCCAGCAGCCAAACCGGGACAGAATTGATCACTGGAAACACCATATATTTT